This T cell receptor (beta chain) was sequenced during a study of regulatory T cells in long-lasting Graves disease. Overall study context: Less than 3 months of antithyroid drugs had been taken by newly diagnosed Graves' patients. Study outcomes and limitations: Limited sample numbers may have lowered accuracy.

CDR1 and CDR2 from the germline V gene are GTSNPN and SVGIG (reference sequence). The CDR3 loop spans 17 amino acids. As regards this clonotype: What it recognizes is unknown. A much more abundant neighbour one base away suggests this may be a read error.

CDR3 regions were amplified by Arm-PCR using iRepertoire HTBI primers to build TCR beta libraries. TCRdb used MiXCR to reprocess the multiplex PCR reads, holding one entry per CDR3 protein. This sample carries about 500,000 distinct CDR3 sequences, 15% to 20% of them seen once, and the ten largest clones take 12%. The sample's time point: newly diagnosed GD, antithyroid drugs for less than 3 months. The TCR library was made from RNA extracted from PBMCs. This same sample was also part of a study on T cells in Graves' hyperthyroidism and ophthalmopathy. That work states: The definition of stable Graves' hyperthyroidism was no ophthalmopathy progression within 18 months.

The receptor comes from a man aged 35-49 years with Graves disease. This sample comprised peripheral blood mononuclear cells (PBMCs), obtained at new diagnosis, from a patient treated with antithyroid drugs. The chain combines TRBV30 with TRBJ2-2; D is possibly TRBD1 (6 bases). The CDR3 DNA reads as TGTGCCTGGGGTGTAAGGTGGGGCGAGGGGGACACCGGGGAGCTGTTTTTT. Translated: CAWGVRWGEGDTGELFF.